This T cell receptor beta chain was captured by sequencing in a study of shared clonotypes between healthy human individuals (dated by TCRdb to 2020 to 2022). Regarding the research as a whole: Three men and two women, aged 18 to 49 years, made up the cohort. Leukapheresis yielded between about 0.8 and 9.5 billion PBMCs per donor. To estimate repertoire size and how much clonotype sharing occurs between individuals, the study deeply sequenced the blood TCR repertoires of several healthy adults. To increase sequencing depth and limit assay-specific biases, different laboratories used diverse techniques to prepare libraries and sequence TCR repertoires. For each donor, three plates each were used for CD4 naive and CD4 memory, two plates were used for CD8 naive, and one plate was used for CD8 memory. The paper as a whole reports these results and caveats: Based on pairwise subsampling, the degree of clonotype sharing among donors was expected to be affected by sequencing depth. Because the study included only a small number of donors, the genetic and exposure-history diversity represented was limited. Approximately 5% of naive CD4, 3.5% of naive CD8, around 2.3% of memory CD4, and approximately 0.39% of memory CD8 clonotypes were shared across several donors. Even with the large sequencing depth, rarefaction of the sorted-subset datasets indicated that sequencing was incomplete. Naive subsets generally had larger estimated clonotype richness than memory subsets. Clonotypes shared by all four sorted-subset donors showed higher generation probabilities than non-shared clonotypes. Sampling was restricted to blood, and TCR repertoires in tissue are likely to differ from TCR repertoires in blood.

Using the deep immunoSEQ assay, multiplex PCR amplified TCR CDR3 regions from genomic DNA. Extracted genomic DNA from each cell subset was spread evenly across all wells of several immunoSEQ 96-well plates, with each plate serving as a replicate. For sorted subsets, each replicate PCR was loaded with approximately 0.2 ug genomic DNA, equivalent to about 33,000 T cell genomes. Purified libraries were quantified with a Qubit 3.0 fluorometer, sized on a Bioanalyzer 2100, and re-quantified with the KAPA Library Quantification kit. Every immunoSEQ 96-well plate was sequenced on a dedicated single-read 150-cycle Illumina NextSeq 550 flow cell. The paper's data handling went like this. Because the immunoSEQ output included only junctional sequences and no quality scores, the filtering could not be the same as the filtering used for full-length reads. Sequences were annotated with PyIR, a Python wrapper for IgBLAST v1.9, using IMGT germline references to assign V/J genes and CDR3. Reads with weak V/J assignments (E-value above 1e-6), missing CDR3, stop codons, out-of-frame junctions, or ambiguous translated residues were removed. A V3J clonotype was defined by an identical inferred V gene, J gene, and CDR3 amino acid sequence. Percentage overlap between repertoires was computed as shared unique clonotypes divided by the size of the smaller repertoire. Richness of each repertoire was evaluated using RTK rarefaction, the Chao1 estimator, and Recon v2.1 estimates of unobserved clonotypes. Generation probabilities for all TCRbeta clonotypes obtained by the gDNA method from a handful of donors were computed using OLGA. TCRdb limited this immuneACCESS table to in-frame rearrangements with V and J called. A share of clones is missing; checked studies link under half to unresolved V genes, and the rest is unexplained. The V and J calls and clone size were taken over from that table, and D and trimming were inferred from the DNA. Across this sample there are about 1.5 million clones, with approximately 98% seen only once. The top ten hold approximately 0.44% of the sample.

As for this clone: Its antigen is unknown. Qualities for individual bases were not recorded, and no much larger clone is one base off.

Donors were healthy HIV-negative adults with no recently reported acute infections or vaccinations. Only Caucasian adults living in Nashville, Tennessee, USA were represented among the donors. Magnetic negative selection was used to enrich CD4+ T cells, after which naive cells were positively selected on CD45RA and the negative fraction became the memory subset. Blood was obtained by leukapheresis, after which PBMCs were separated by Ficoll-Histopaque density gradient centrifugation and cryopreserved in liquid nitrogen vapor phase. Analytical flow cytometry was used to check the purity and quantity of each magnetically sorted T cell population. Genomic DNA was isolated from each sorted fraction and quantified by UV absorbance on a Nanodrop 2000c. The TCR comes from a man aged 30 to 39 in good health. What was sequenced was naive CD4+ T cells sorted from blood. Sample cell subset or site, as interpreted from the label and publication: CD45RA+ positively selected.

This receptor carries the CDR3 CASSPDGMTKNIQYF. The nucleotides are TGTGCCAGCTCACCTGACGGGATGACCAAAAACATTCAGTACTTC. The chain is assembled from TRBV18 and TRBJ2-4; D gene: possibly TRBD2, on 5 matching bases. The CDR3, cysteine through phenylalanine, is 15 amino acids long. The DNA shown is the 45-base CDR3, in frame from base 1. The germline V gene gives CDR1 as KGHSH and CDR2 as LQKENI. V is pared back by 3 bases and J by 2 bases, with 11 bases lying between the germline termini. The entire variable domain, with the stretches around the CDR3 drawn from the reference TRBV18 and TRBJ2-4 proteins, is NAGVMQNPRHLVRRRGQEARLRCSPMKGHSHVYWYRQLPEEGLKFMVYLQKENIIDESGMPKERFSAEFPKEGPSILRIQQVVRGDSAAYFCASSPDGMTKNIQYFGAGTRLSVL.